This TCR beta chain stems from a study of blood T cells in healthy people across ages (dated by TCRdb to about 2015). The study in broad terms: In model experiments, template switching captured about one uniquely barcoded TCR beta cDNA molecule for every two T cells. The study measured age-related changes in TCR beta repertoire diversity using deep sequencing normalized with unique cDNA molecular identifiers. Donors of different ages were randomly distributed across sequencing lanes to avoid experimental bias. For two donors (one aged 18 to 29 and one aged 80 or older), the study analyzed two additional independent replicas of 1 million unique cDNA reads from the same blood draw. Four age groups were formed from the donors: young (average about 16 years), middle-aged (just under 40), aged (under 70) and long-lived (about 80). Summary of the overall study and its limitations: Because donor CMV infection status was unknown, age-related changes in expanded clonotypes were potentially confounded. As age increased, observed TCR beta diversity per million T cells dropped in a roughly linear way, and a significant reduction was already evident by age roughly 40. The long-lived group showed more naive CD4+ T cells, fewer expanded clones and increased TCR diversity than the aged group, suggesting age selection. There was a strong correlation between observed TCR beta diversity and the percentage of naive T cells measured by flow cytometry. Estimates of total diversity based on one million sequenced T cells were regarded as lower bounds and as underestimates. Because profiling used bulk unsorted PBMCs, naive and antigen-experienced compartments could not be compared conclusively.

Of note for this clonotype: This clone's antigen is unknown. Qualities for individual bases were not recorded, and no much larger clone is one base off.

There are 16 amino acids in the CDR3, from cysteine to phenylalanine inclusive. The kept DNA is CDR3 alone, 48 bases in frame from the first base. Trimmed from V: 5 bases; trimmed from J: 5 bases; junction bases lacking a gene match: 12. The germline V gene (reference sequence) sets CDR1 to MNHNY and CDR2 to SVGAGI. Receptors were amplified or captured by 5' RACE. A second PCR of about 6 to 11 cycles was performed with a sample-barcoded 5' primer and a J-beta primer mix. Each TCR beta cDNA molecule received a unique molecular identifier from a template-switch 5' adaptor carrying 12 random nucleotides. Each sample yielded at least 3 million CDR3-containing paired-end reads. First-strand cDNA synthesis was performed from all RNA using the Mint cDNA synthesis kit, with priming by a TRBC-specific oligonucleotide. Following uracil-DNA glycosylase treatment, all cDNA underwent a first 18-cycle PCR with the universal primers M1SS and BC2_uni_R. Processing in the source paper ran as follows. Normalization of each sample was performed by random selection of 1 million high-quality reads, each carrying a distinct molecular identifier. Reads sharing molecular identifiers were discarded rather than binned into consensus sequences. CDR3 identification, clonotype clustering and error correction used MiTCR with a Q25 quality threshold and the strictest error-elimination algorithm. A nonparametric unseen species model using Euler transformation provided a lower-bound estimate of total TCR beta diversity. TCRdb handled the public reads itself, with Q25 trimming in fastp and clone calling in MiXCR, and kept productive beta chains. Merged by CDR3 protein, the rows form single entries marked with the most common genes and DNA. The V and J calls were determined by TCRdb, not by the authors. Present in this sample are around 2 million distinct CDR3 sequences, roughly two fifths of which were seen just once. Together, the top ten hold 20% to 25% of the sample.

Donors were a few dozen systemically healthy Caucasian individuals from Russia aged roughly 6 to 95 years. Each donor gave about 9.2 milliliters of peripheral blood, drawn into EDTA-treated Vacutainer tubes. Ficoll-Paque density-gradient centrifugation was used to isolate PBMCs, with at least 7 million obtained per sample. Trizol reagent was used to extract total RNA from the PBMCs, yielding at least 6 micrograms per sample. For every donor, an aliquot of PBMCs went through flow cytometry to measure the percentages of naive CD45RAhigh/CD27high T cells. The TCR was taken from a human donor in good health. Sequenced sample: blood. The V gene is TRBV6-6 and the J gene is TRBJ2-1, and 7 bases in between align with TRBD1. CDR3 protein: CASSGRQGLADNEQFF. The DNA sequence is as follows: TGTGCCAGCAGTGGCAGACAGGGCTTAGCCGACAATGAGCAGTTCTTC.